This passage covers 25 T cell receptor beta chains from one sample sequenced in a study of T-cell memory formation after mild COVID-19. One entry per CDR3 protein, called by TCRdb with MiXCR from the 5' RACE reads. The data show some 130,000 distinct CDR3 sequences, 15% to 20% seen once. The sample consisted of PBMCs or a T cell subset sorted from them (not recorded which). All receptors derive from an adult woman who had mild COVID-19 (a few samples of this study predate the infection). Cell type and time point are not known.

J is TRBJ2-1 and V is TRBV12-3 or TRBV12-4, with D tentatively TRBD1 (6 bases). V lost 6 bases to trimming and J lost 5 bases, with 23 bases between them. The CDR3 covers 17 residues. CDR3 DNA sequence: TGTGCCAGCAGCATGGGCCACGGGACACCGTTTAACAATGAGCAGTTCTTC. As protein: CASSMGHGTPFNNEQFF.

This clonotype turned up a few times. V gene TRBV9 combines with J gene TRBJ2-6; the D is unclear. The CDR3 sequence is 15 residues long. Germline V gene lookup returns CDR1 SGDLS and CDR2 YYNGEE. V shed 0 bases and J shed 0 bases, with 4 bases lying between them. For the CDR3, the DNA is TGTGCCAGCAGCGTAGGGGGCTCTGGGGCCAACGTCCTGACTTTC. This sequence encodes CASSVGGSGANVLTF.

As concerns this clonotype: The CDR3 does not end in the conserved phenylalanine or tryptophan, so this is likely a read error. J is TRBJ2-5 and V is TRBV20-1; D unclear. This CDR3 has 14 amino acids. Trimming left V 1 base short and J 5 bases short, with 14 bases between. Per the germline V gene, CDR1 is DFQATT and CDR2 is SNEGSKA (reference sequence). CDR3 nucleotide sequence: TGCAGTGCTAGAGGGCAGTCCCAAGGGGAGACCCAGTACTTA. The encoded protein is CSARGQSQGETQYL.

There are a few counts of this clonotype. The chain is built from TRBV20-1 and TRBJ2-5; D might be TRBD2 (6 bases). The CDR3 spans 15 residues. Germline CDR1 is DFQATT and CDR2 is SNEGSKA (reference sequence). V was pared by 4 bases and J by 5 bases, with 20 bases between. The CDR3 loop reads CSATNAGSHEETQYF. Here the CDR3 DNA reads TGCAGTGCTACCAATGCGGGGTCCCATGAGGAGACCCAGTACTTC.

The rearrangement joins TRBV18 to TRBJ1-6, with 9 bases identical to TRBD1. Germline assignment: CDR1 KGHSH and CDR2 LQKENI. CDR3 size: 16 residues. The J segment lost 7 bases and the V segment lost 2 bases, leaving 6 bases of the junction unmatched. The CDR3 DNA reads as TGTGCCAGCTCACCATTTTGGGACAGGGCAAATTCACCCCTCCACTTT. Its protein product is CASSPFWDRANSPLHF. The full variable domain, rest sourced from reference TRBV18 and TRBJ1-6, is NAGVMQNPRHLVRRRGQEARLRCSPMKGHSHVYWYRQLPEEGLKFMVYLQKENIIDESGMPKERFSAEFPKEGPSILRIQQVVRGDSAAYFCASSPFWDRANSPLHFGNGTRLTVT.

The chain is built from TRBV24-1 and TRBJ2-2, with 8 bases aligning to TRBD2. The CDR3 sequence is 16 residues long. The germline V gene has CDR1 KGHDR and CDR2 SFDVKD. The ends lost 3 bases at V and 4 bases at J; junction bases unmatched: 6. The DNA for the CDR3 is TGTGCCACCAGTGATCGGAGCGGGAGAGGCACCGGGGAGCTGTTTTTT. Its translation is CATSDRSGRGTGELFF.

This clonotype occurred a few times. CDR3 coding DNA: TGTGCCAGCAGTTACTCCGGGGGCCCCAATCAGCCCCAGCATTTT. Translated: CASSYSGGPNQPQHF. The chain is built from TRBV6-5 and TRBJ1-5, with D maybe TRBD1 (6 bases). Trimming stripped 0 bases from V and 3 bases from J, with 9 bases between. The CDR3 spans 15 residues. Germline V gene sequence: CDR1 MNHEY, CDR2 SVGAGI.

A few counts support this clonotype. The chain's CDR3 is CASSTHGRTGETQYF. CDR3 nucleotides: TGTGCCAGCAGCACCCACGGACGGACGGGGGAGACCCAGTACTTC. The genes are TRBV7-9 and TRBJ2-5; a weak D match, TRBD2 (5 bases). Germline assignment: CDR1 SEHNR and CDR2 FQNEAQ (reference sequence). Trimming removed 5 bases from V and 5 bases from J, with 18 bases in between. This CDR3 is built from 15 residues.

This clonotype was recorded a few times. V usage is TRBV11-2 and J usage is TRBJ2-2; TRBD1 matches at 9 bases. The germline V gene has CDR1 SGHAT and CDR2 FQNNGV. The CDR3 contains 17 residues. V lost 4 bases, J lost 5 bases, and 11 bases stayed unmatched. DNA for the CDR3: TGTGCCAGCAGCTCTTCACAGGGGGCCGATTGGACCGGGGAGCTGTTTTTT. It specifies CASSSSQGADWTGELFF.

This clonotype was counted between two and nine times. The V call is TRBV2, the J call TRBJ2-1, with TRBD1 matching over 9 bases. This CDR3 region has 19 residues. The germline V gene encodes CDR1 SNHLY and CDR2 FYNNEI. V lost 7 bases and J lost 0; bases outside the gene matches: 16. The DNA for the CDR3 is TGTGCCAGCACCTGGGACAGGGATTACACCTCCAGCTCCTACAATGAGCAGTTCTTC. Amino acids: CASTWDRDYTSSSYNEQFF.

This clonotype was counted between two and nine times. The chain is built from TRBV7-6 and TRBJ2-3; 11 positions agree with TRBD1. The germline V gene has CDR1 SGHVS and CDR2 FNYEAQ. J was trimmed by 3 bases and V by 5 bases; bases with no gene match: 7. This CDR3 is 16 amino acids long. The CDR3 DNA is TGTGCCAGCAGCCTAAGGACAGGGGGCTTGACAGATACGCAGTATTTT. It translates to CASSLRTGGLTDTQYF.

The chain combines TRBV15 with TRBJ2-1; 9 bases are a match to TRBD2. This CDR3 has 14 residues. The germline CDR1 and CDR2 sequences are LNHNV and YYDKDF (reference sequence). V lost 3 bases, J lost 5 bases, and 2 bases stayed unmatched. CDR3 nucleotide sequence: TGTGCCACCAGCAGCCGACTAGCGGACAATGAGCAGTTCTTC. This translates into CATSSRLADNEQFF.

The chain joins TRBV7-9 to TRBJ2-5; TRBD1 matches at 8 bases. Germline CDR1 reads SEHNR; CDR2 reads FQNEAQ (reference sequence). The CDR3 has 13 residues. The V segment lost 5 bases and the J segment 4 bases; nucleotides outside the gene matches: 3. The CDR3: CASSTRGPETQYF. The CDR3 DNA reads TGTGCCAGCAGCACCAGGGGGCCAGAGACCCAGTACTTC. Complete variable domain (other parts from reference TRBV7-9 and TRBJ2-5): DTGVSQNPRHKITKRGQNVTFRCDPISEHNRLYWYRQTLGQGPEFLTYFQNEAQLEKSRLLSDRFSAERPKGSFSTLEIQRTEQGDSAMYLCASSTRGPETQYFGPGTRLLVL.

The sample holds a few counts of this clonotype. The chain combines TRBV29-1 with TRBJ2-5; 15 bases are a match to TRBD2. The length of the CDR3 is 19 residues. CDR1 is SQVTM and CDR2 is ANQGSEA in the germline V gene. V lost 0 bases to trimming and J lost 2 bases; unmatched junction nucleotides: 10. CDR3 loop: CSVEDLGGTSGRPQETQYF. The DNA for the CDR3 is TGCAGCGTTGAAGATCTCGGTGGGACTAGCGGGAGGCCTCAAGAGACCCAGTACTTC. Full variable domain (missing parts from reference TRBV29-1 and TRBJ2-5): SAVISQKPSRDICQRGTSLTIQCQVDSQVTMMFWYRQQPGQSLTLIATANQGSEATYESGFVIDKFPISRPNLTFSTLTVSNMSPEDSSIYLCSVEDLGGTSGRPQETQYFGPGTRLLVL.

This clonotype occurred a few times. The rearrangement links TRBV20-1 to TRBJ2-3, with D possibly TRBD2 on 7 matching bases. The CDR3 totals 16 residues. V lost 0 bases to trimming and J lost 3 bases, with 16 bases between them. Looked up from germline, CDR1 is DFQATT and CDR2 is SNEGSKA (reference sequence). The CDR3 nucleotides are TGCAGTGCTAGAGATAGGGGGGAGGGATTGACAGATACGCAGTATTTT. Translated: CSARDRGEGLTDTQYF.

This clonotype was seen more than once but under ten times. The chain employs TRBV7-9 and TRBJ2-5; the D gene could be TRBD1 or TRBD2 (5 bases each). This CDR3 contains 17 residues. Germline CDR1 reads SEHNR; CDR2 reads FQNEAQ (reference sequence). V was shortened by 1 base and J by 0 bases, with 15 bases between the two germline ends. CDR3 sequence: CASSLEGWTEDQETQYF. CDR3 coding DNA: TGTGCCAGCAGCTTAGAGGGGTGGACGGAGGACCAAGAGACCCAGTACTTC.

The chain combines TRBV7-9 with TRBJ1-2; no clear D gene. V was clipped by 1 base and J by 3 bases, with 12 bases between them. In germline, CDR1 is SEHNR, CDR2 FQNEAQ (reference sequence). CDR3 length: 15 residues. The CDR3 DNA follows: TGTGCCAGCAGCTTAGACGTGGTAGGCGACTATGGCTACACCTTC. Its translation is CASSLDVVGDYGYTF.

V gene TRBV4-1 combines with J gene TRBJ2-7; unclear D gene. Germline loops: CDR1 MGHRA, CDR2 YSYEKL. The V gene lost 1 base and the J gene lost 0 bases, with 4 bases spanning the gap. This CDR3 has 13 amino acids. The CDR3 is CASSQGHSYEQYF. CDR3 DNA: TGCGCCAGCAGCCAAGGACACTCCTACGAGCAGTACTTC.

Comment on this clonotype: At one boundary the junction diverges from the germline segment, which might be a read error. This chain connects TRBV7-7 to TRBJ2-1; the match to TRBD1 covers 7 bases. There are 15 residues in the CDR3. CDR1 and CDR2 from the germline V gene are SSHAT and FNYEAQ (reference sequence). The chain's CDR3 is CASSRDSDFENEQFF. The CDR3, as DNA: TGTGCTAGCAGTCGGGACAGTGATTTTGAAAATGAGCAGTTCTTC. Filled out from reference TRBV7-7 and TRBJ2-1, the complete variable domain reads GAGVSQSPRYKVTKRGQDVTLRCDPISSHATLYWYQQALGQGPEFLTYFNYEAQPDKSGLPSDRFSAERPEGSISTLTIQRTEQRDSAMYRCASSRDSDFENEQFFGPGTRLTVL.

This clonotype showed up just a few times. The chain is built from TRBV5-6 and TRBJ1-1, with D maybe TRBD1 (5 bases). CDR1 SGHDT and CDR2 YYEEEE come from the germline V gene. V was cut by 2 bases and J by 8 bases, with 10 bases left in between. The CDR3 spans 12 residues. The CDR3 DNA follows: TGTGCCAGCAGCTTAACCGGGGGAGAAGCTTTCTTT. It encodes CASSLTGGEAFF.

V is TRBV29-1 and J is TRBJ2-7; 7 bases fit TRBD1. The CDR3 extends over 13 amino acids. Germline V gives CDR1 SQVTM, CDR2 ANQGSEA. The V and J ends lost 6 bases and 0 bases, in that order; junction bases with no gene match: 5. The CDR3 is CSVTWTGSYEQYF. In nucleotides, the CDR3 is TGCAGCGTCACCTGGACAGGCTCCTACGAGCAGTACTTC.

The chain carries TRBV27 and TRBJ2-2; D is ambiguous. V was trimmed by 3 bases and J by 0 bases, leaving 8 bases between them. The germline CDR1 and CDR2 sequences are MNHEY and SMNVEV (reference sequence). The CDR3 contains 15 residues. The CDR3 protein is CASSLVPANTGELFF. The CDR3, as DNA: TGTGCCAGCAGTTTGGTCCCCGCGAACACCGGGGAGCTGTTTTTT.

CDR3 sequence: CASSLTTSFAGELFF. CDR3 DNA: TGTGCCAGCAGCCTCACCACTAGTTTCGCCGGGGAGCTGTTTTTT. The chain uses TRBV5-4 and TRBJ2-2, with D possibly TRBD2 on 5 matching bases. The V and J ends lost 4 bases and 6 bases respectively, with 16 bases between them. Germline loops: CDR1 SGHNT, CDR2 YYREEE (reference sequence). CDR3 size: 15 residues. Based on the CDR3 plus reference TRBV5-4 and TRBJ2-2, the full variable domain is ETGVTQSPTHLIKTRGQQVTLRCSSQSGHNTVSWYQQALGQGPQFIFQYYREEENGRGNFPPRFSGLQFPNYSSELNVNALELDDSALYLCASSLTTSFAGELFFGEGSRLTVL.

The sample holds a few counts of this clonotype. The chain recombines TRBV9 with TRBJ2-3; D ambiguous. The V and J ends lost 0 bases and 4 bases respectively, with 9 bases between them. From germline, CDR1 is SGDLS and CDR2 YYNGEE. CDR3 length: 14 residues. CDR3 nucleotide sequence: TGTGCCAGCAGCGTAGGGGGATCAGCAGATACGCAGTATTTT. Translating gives CASSVGGSADTQYF. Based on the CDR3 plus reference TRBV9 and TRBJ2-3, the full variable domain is DSGVTQTPKHLITATGQRVTLRCSPRSGDLSVYWYQQSLDQGLQFLIQYYNGEERAKGNILERFSAQQFPDLHSELNLSSLELGDSALYFCASSVGGSADTQYFGPGTRLTVL.

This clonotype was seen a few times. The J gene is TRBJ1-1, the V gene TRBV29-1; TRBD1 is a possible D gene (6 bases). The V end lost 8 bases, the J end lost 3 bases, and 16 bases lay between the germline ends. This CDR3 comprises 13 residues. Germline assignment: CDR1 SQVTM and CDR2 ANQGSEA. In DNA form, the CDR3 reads TGCAGCTCGTCAGGGGTTTCGGACACTGAAGCTTTCTTT. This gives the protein CSSSGVSDTEAFF.